This T cell receptor (beta chain) was observed in a study of T cell responses to AZD1222 COVID-19 vaccine (dated by TCRdb to about 2021). Regarding the complete study: Because spike-specific TCR depth and breadth did not differ between the two schedules, AZD1222 recipients who got a second dose at roughly 4 weeks were pooled with those who got a second dose at roughly 12 weeks. TCR sequencing covered over 230 trial participants: roughly 200 given two doses of AZD1222 and 26 given two doses of MenACWY control vaccine. Trial participants were enrolled by age into subgroups of 18-55, 56-69 and 70-plus years, and around 150, 28 and 57 TCR-sequenced participants, respectively, were included in these subgroups. Study-level results and caveats: A significant rise in spike-specific TCR breadth and depth was observed after two AZD1222 doses relative to day 0 and relative to MenACWY recipients. Reportedly, almost half of the unique spike-specific TCRs recognized epitopes lying outside the regions that are mutated in the B.1.351 and B.1.1.7 variants. Because no samples from the day 14 peak response were available, repertoires could be characterized only after the peak T cell response. CD4 TCRs associated with the vaccine covered the entire spike protein, and the dominant responses were in regions 160-218 and 743-854. The 56-69-year group was small, and its depth increase did not reach significance, likely because of low power. Participants were mostly white British, with more females than males. The authors suggested clonal diversity may have been underestimated. Conclusions about previously exposed vaccinees are limited, since just 5 to 7 AZD1222 recipients were seropositive for SARS-CoV-2 at baseline.

Reading from cysteine to phenylalanine, the CDR3 counts 12 amino acids. Of the read, only the CDR3 DNA is kept; its 36 bases are in frame from base 1. V gives up 2 bases and J gives up 5 bases, and the segment between their germline ends measures 6 bases. From the germline V gene, CDR1 is KGHSH and CDR2 is LQKENI. The time point label for this specimen denotes: baseline before first vaccination. Vaccinee samples came from UK trials COV001 and COV002, including a single-blind randomized controlled phase 2/3 trial of AZD1222 (ChAdOx1 nCoV-19) in healthy adults. Trial participant PBMC samples were collected at day 0 and day 28 after the second dose for TCRbeta chain sequencing. The CDR3 regions of human TCRbeta chains were analyzed by immunosequencing. In the source study's methods: Repertoire TCRs were matched against a reference library of SARS-CoV-2-specific TCRs generated with the MIRA antigen-specificity platform. Breadth was defined as the fraction of unique TCRs that were SARS-CoV-2-associated. Depth was defined as the fraction of total T cells that were SARS-CoV-2-associated. Each spike-specific TCR was assigned to its reactive spike region and to a CD4 or CD8 class using the MIRA data. Log10-transformed breadth and depth values were compared by one-way ANOVA with Sidak's multiple comparisons tests. TCRdb carries this immuneACCESS record with in-frame sequences only. Its versions omit some clonotypes, under half of them owing to an unresolved V gene in the studies checked, with the rest unexplained. For V, J and clone size, that table is used; D and trimming come from the DNA. For this sample there are 130,000 or so clones; roughly nine tenths appear just once. The biggest ten clones account for under 3.5% of the sample.

In regard to this clone: Its antigen is currently not known. Per-base qualities were not stored, and no clone one base away is much larger.

The input for sequencing was peripheral blood, taken on day 0 of AZD1222 vaccination. This sequence uses TRBV18 and TRBJ2-5; no D gene is confidently identified. This TCR derives from an adult in good health. The sequenced DNA is TGTGCCAGCTCACCAGGGTCGGAGACCCAGTACTTC. Its amino acids are CASSPGSETQYF.